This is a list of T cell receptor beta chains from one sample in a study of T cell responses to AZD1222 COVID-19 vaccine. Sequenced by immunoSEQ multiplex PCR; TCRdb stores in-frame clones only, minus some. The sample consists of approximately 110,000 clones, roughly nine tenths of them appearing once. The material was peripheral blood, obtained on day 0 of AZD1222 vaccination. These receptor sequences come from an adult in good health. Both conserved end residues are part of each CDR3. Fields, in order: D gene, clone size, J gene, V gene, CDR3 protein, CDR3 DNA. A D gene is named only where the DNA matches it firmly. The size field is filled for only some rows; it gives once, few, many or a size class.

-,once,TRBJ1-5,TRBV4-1,CASSHGRNQPQHF,TGCGCCAGCAGCCACGGACGAAATCAGCCCCAGCATTTT
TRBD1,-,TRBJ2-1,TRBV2,CASSFTGGRAEQFF,TGTGCCAGCAGCTTTACAGGGGGCAGGGCTGAGCAGTTCTTC
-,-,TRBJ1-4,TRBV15,CATSRVWKTNEKLFF,TGTGCCACCAGCAGAGTATGGAAGACTAATGAAAAACTGTTTTTT
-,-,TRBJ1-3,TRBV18,CASSTGSGNTIYF,TGTGCCAGCTCGACAGGCTCTGGAAACACCATATATTTT
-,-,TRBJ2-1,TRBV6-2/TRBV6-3,CASSPQTVYNEQFF,TGTGCCAGCAGTCCCCAGACAGTTTACAATGAGCAGTTCTTC
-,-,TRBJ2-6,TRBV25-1,CATMDPSGANVLTF,TGTGCCACCATGGACCCATCTGGGGCCAACGTCCTGACTTTC
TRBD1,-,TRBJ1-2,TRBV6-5,CASSRGQDHYGYTF,TGTGCCAGCAGCCGAGGACAGGACCACTATGGCTACACCTTC
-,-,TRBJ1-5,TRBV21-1,CASSKGQENQPQHF,TGTGCCAGCAGCAAAGGGCAGGAAAATCAGCCCCAGCATTTT
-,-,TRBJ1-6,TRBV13,CASSLGPGALSPLHF,TGTGCCAGCAGCTTAGGCCCGGGGGCACTTTCACCCCTCCACTTT
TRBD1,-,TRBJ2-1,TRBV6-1,CASSELIPGQGAPSSYNEQFF,TGTGCCAGCAGTGAACTTATTCCGGGACAGGGGGCCCCGAGCTCCTACAATGAGCAGTTCTTC
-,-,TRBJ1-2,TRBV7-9,CASSLEQGRGYTF,TGTGCCAGCAGCTTAGAACAGGGTCGCGGCTACACCTTC
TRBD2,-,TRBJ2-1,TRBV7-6,CASSLATLLAGAPYNEQFF,TGTGCCAGCAGCTTAGCGACTCTACTAGCGGGAGCTCCCTACAATGAGCAGTTCTTC
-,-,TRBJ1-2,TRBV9,CASSTGQPLNYGYTF,TGTGCCAGCAGCACTGGACAGCCCCTTAACTATGGCTACACCTTC
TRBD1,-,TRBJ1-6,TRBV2,CASRPGTANSPLHF,TGTGCCAGCAGGCCCGGGACAGCGAATTCACCCCTCCACTTT
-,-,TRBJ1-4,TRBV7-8,CASRGPEGIEKLFF,TGTGCCAGCAGAGGACCTGAGGGTATCGAAAAACTGTTTTTT
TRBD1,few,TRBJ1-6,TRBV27,CASRQGGQGNSPLHF,TGTGCCAGCAGGCAAGGGGGACAGGGTAATTCACCCCTCCACTTT
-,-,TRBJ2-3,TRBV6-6,CASSYTWSTDTQYF,TGTGCCAGCAGTTACACATGGAGCACAGATACGCAGTATTTT
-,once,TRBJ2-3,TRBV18,CASSPGIAGDTQYF,TGTGCCAGCTCACCAGGAATAGCAGGAGATACGCAGTATTTT
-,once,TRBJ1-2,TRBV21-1,CASSKETKRRRTGNYTF,TGTGCCAGCAGCAAAGAGACTAAAAGGAGAAGGACAGGGAACTACACCTTC
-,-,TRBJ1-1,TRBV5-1,CASSFSANTEAFF,TGCGCCAGCAGCTTTTCAGCGAACACTGAAGCTTTCTTT
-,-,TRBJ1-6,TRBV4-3,CASSQDNDPPLHF,TGCGCCAGCAGCCAAGATAATGACCCACCCCTCCACTTT
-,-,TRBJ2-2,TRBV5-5,CASSSEAMNTGELFF,TGTGCCAGCAGTTCCGAGGCCATGAACACCGGGGAGCTGTTTTTT